The entry that follows covers one T cell receptor (beta chain) sequence. As originally analysed: Nucleated cell counts were estimated from reference gene primer amplification. TCRdb keeps only in-frame clones here, not all; method: immunoSEQ multiplex PCR. The V and J calls and clone size come from that table; D and trimming were worked out from the DNA. The sample records around 200,000 clones, roughly nine tenths being singletons. This sample is drawn from a study of blood T cell repertoires in COVID-19. Study-level background: Whether acute or convalescent, the COVID-19 samples came from the United States, Italy and Spain.

V shed 6 bases and J 4 bases; nucleotides not matched to a gene: 20. The germline CDR1 and CDR2 sequences are MDHEN and SYDVKM. The CDR3 covers 18 residues. This receptor was obtained from a woman in her sixties or seventies with COVID-19, enrolled during active disease. The V call is TRBV28, the J call TRBJ2-7, with 8 bases that match TRBD2. The specimen sequenced was peripheral blood. The CDR3: CASRTGTQGGGFFYEQYF. DNA for the CDR3: TGTGCCAGCAGGACCGGGACTCAAGGCGGGGGGTTTTTTTACGAGCAGTACTTC.